This record concerns one TCR beta chain sequence. This clonotype has at least ten counts. Its antigen target is currently unknown. No much larger clone exists at a distance of one base, and base qualities are not known. From the germline V gene, CDR1 is SGHTA and CDR2 is FQGTGA. The CDR3 holds 15 amino acids from the cysteine to the phenylalanine. Only the CDR3 DNA is retained, 45 bases long and in frame from the first base. Relative to germline, V is missing 5 bases and J is missing 6 bases, with 7 bases of the junction outside any gene match. The TCR beta CDR3 regions were amplified from RNA transcripts. For the first round of RT-PCR on the TCR CDR3, the HTBI primer set was used together with the Qiagen OneStep RT-PCR kit. The libraries were constructed in a second round of multiplex PCR and then size-selected and purified. The libraries were sequenced on an Illumina HiSeq2000 using paired-end 100 bp reads. Under the source paper's analysis protocol: SOAPnuke was used to process the raw data, throwing out any read that contained adapters or uncalled bases, had a mean Phred below 15, or lacked an exact constant-primer or identifier match. High-quality paired reads were merged using COPE v1.2.5, and each unique nucleotide sequence was defined as a clonotype. MiTCR v1.1 was used to align the clonotypes against IMGT TRBV, TRBD and TRBJ reference segments. Analysis was restricted to V-J combinations with a frequency above 0.0001, which covered about 99% of repertoires. The TCS score was defined as the ratio of F50 (clonal expansion) to E x V (chaos), calculated using BLOSUM62-based TCRdist between CDR3 peptides within each V-J. Welch's t-statistics and random forest reduced around 550 V-J features to 13, which were used in a naive Bayes classifier (R e1071). TCRdb passed the public sequencing reads through fastp at Q25 and MiXCR, retaining productive beta sequences. For every CDR3 protein sequence, its rows merge into one entry that carries the most common genes and DNA. These V and J calls derive from TCRdb rather than the authors' analysis. The table for this sample lists 200,000 to 250,000 distinct CDR3 sequences; approximately 17% of them were counted only once. Under 65% of the sample is in the top ten clones.

This record belongs to a study of T cells in Graves' hyperthyroidism and ophthalmopathy (dated 2019 in TCRdb). Regarding the research as a whole: Peripheral blood samples were taken at initial diagnosis, before any treatment was given. The paper describes TCR Vbeta CDR3 sequencing of about 140 peripheral blood samples, made up of roughly 45 ophthalmopathy patients, some 80 hyperthyroidism patients and some 17 progressor patients. In addition, the study compared T-cell repertoires in thyroid tissue and in blood from about 6 Graves' hyperthyroidism patients. To identify distinguishing TCR V-J signatures, a discovery cohort of about 95 patients was used, comprising some 45 with Graves' ophthalmopathy and some 60 with stable Graves' hyperthyroidism. An independent validation cohort of fewer than 20 hyperthyroidism patients and 15 or so patients who later progressed to ophthalmopathy tested prospective prediction of ophthalmopathy. The approximately 97 discovery patients were randomly divided into training and test sets at a 7:3 ratio. Following sampling, methimazole starting at 30 mg daily was given to hyperthyroidism patients, and high-dose intravenous methylprednisolone was given to ophthalmopathy patients.

A patient counted as having stable Graves' hyperthyroidism if no progression to ophthalmopathy occurred over 18 months of follow-up. Hyperthyroidism patients were newly diagnosed, with disease duration under 2 months, and aged 18 to 65 years. The study excluded patients with uncontrolled infections, other autoimmune diseases, pregnancy or lactation. Diagnoses were established on the basis of clinical symptoms, serum thyroxine and TRAb, thyroid ultrasound, and orbital computed tomography. PBMCs were separated from approximately 9.9 ml of fresh peripheral blood using Ficoll-Paque density gradient centrifugation. Total RNA was extracted with Trizol reagent, and quality was checked on an Agilent 2100 Bioanalyzer. Broader findings and caveats from the paper: Blood samples also contained most of the expanded thyroid clonotypes (frequency above 0.001), which suggests that blood repertoires may reflect thyroid immune responses. Ophthalmopathy was separated from stable hyperthyroidism by a 13 V-J signature model, with around 88% sensitivity and 81% to 82% specificity obtained in cross-validation and 80%/75% obtained in testing. During validation, the model predicted progression to ophthalmopathy a median of roughly 7.1 months ahead of onset, with around 70% sensitivity and roughly 72% specificity. Sample size was not statistically predetermined, and blinding of investigators to group allocation was not performed.

Material: blood. This receptor was obtained from a man aged 50 to 60 with Graves' hyperthyroidism. The chain is made from TRBV7-3 and TRBJ2-1; TRBD2 agrees with 10 junctional bases. In nucleotide form, the sequence is TGTGCCAGCAGCCAAGGACTAGCGGAGATCAATGAGCAGTTCTTC. Translated, it reads CASSQGLAEINEQFF.